Listed here are 4 T cell receptor beta chains from one sample, sequenced in a study of blood T cell repertoires in COVID-19 (dated by TCRdb to the early 2020s). The library came from the immunoSEQ multiplex PCR assay. Drawn from immuneACCESS, this table holds only the in-frame rearrangements with V and J called that TCRdb kept. Clones are partly lost; checked studies trace under half to an unresolved V gene and leave the rest unexplained. The sample contains more than 250,000 clones, around four fifths of them found a single time. Of the sample, 3.5% to 5.5% falls within the top ten clones. Sequencing was carried out using peripheral blood. The receptor source for this set is a man in his 60s who had recovered from COVID-19.

The rearrangement joins TRBV6-5 to TRBJ2-6, with a weak D call TRBD2 (5 bases). Germline CDR1 reads MNHEY; CDR2 reads SVGAGI. V was clipped by 8 bases and J by 2 bases, with 7 bases between them. The CDR3 extends over 13 amino acids. CDR3 residues: CASVRAGANVLTF. The CDR3 bases are TGTGCCAGCGTGAGGGCTGGGGCCAACGTCCTGACTTTC.

The chain carries TRBV7-3 and TRBJ2-1; 7 bases align to TRBD2. This CDR3 is built from 15 residues. J was trimmed by 3 bases and V by 5 bases; bases with no gene match: 7. Looked up from germline, CDR1 is SGHTA and CDR2 is FQGTGA. The CDR3 region has the DNA TGTGCCAGCAGCGACGGACTAGTTGTCTACAATGAGCAGTTCTTC. Its translation is CASSDGLVVYNEQFF. Complete variable domain (other parts from reference TRBV7-3 and TRBJ2-1): GAGVSQTPSNKVTEKGKYVELRCDPISGHTALYWYRQSLGQGPEFLIYFQGTGAADDSGLPNDRFFAVRPEGSVSTLKIQRTERGDSAVYLCASSDGLVVYNEQFFGPGTRLTVL.

The chain uses TRBV30 and TRBJ1-6; TRBD1 agrees at 7 bases. CDR1 is GTSNPN, CDR2 SVGIG, per germline (reference sequence). V shed 5 bases and J 7 bases; nucleotides not matched to a gene: 5. The CDR3 contains 13 residues. This CDR3 reads CAWGRQGNSPLHF. In DNA, the CDR3 is TGTGCCTGGGGGAGACAGGGCAATTCACCCCTCCACTTT.

The chain links TRBV7-8 to TRBJ1-1; D is undetermined. Between the trimmed V and J ends, which lost 5 bases and 2 bases, there was a span of 18 bases. CDR1 and CDR2 (germline): SGHVS, FQNEAQ. CDR3 length: 16 residues. CDR3 sequence reads: CASSPNSRGGNTEAFF. The CDR3 DNA reads TGTGCCAGCAGCCCGAATAGCCGGGGAGGCAACACTGAAGCTTTCTTT.